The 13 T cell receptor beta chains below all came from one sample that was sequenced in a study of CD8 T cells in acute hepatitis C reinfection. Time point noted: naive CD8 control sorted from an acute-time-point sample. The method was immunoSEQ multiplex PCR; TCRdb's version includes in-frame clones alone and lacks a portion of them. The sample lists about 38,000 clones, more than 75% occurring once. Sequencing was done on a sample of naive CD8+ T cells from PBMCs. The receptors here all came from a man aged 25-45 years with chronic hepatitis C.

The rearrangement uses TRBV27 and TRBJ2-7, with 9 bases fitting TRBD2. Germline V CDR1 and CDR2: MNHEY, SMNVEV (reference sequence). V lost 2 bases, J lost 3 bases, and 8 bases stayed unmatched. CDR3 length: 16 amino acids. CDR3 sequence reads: CASSLGIAGAFYEQYF. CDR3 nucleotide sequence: TGTGCCAGCAGTTTAGGAATAGCGGGAGCGTTCTACGAGCAGTACTTC.

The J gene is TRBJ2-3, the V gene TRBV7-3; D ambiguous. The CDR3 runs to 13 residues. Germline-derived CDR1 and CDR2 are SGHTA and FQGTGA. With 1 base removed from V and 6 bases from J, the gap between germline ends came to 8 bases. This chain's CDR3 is CASSLNAPDTQYF. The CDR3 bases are TGTGCCAGCAGCTTAAATGCACCCGATACGCAGTATTTT. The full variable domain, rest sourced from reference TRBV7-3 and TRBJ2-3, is GAGVSQTPSNKVTEKGKYVELRCDPISGHTALYWYRQSLGQGPEFLIYFQGTGAADDSGLPNDRFFAVRPEGSVSTLKIQRTERGDSAVYLCASSLNAPDTQYFGPGTRLTVL.

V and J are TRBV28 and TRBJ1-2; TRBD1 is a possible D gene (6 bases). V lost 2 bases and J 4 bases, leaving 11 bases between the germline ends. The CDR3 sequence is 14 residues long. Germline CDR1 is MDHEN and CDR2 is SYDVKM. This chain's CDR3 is CASSLRGEPYGYTF. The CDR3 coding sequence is TGTGCCAGCAGTTTAAGGGGGGAGCCCTATGGCTACACCTTC.

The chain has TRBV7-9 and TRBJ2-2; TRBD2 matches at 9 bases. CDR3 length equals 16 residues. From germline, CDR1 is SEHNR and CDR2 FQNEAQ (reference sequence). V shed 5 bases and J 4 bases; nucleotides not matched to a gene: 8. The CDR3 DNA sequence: TGTGCCAGCAGCCCCTTAGCGGGGGTTCTCACCGGGGAGCTGTTTTTT. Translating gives CASSPLAGVLTGELFF.

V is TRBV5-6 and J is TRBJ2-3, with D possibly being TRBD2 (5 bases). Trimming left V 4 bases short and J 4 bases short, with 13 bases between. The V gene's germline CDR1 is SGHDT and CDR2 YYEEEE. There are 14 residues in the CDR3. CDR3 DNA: TGTGCCAGCAGCCCCGTGGACTTCCCAGATACGCAGTATTTT. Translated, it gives CASSPVDFPDTQYF.

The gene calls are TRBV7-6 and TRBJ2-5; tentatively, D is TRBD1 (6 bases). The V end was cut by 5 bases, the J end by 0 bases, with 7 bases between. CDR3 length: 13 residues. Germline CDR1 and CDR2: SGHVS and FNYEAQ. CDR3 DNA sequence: TGTGCCAGCAGCCGACAGGACCAAGAGACCCAGTACTTC. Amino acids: CASSRQDQETQYF.

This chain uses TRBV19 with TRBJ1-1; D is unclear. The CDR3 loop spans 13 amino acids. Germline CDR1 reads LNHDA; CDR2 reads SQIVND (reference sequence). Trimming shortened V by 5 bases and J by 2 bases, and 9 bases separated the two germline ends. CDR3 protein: CASSPRQNTEAFF. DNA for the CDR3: TGTGCCAGTAGTCCCCGACAAAACACTGAAGCTTTCTTT.

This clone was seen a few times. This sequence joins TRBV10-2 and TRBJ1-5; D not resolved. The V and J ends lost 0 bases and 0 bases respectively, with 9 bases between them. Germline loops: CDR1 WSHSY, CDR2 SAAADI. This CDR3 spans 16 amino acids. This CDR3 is CASSESFWDSNQPQHF. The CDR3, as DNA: TGCGCCAGCAGTGAGTCCTTTTGGGATAGCAATCAGCCCCAGCATTTT.

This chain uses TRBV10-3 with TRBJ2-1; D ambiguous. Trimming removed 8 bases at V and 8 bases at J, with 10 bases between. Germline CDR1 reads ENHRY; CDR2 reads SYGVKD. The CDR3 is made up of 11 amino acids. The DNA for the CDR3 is TGTGCCATCCAGAAGAGAGATGAGCAGTTCTTC. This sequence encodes CAIQKRDEQFF.

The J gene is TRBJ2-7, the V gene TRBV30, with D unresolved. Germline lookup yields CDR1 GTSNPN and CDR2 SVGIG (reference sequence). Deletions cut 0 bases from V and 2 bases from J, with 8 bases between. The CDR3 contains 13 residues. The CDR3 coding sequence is TGTGCCTGGAGTGTTGGAGCTACCTACGAGCAGTACTTC. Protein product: CAWSVGATYEQYF.

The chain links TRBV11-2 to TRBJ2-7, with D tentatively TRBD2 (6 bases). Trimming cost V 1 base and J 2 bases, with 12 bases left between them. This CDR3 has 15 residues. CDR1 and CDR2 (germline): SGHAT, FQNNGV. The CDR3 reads CASSLAGARAYEQYF. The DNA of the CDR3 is TGTGCCAGCAGCTTAGCGGGAGCGAGGGCCTACGAGCAGTACTTC.

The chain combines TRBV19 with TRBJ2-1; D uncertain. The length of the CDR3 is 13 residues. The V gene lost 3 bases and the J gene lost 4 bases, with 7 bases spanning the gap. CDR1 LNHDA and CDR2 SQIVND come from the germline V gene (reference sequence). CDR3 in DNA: TGTGCCAGTAGTATTGTGGGTTACAATGAGCAGTTCTTC. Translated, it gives CASSIVGYNEQFF. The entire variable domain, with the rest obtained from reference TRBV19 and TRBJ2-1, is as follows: DGGITQSPKYLFRKEGQNVTLSCEQNLNHDAMYWYRQDPGQGLRLIYYSQIVNDFQKGDIAEGYSVSREKKESFPLTVTSAQKNPTAFYLCASSIVGYNEQFFGPGTRLTVL.

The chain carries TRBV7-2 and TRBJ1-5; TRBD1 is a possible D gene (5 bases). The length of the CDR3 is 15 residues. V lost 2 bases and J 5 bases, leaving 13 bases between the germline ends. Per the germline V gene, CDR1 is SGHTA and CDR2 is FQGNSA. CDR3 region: CASSLWGITDQPQHF. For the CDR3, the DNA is TGTGCCAGCAGCTTATGGGGGATCACGGATCAGCCCCAGCATTTT.